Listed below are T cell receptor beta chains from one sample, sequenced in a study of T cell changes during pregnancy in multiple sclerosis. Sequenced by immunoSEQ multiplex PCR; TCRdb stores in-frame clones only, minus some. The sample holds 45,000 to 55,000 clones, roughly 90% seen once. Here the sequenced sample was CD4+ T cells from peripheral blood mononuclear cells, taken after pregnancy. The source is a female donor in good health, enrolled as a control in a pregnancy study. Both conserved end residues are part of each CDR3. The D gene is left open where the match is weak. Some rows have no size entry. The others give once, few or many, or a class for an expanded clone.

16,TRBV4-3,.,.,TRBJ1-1,TGCGCCAGCAGCCAAGATCAAGGCAGGCTGAACACTGAAGCTTTCTTT,CASSQDQGRLNTEAFF
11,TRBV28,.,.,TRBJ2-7,TGTGCCAGCGCACAGGGCTACGAGCAGTACTTC,CASAQGYEQYF
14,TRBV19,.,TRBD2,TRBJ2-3,TGTGCCAGTAAGGGACTAGCGGCTGGGGATACGCAGTATTTT,CASKGLAAGDTQYF
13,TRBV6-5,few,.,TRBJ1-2,TGTGCCAGCACAAAGTACGGGGGGAATGGCTACACCTTC,CASTKYGGNGYTF
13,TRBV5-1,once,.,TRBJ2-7,TGCACCAGCAAGCGGGACAACTCCTACGAGCAGTACTTC,CTSKRDNSYEQYF
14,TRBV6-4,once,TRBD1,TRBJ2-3,TGTGCCAGCAGCACCGGGACAGGGATAAGTACGCAGTATTTT,CASSTGTGISTQYF
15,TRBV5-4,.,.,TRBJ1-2,TGTGCCAGCAGCTTGGCCGGGGGATTCAAGTATGGCTACACCTTC,CASSLAGGFKYGYTF
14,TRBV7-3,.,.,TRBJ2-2,TGTGCCAGCAGCCCCAAGACAGTTTCGGGGGAGCTGTTTTTT,CASSPKTVSGELFF
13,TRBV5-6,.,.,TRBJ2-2,TGTGCCAGCAGCTTCGGAGGCCCCGGGGAGCTGTTTTTT,CASSFGGPGELFF
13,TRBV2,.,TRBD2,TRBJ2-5,TGTGCCAGCAGAACTAGCGGCCAAGAGACCCAGTACTTC,CASRTSGQETQYF
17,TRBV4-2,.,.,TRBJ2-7,TGTGCCAGCAGCCAAGATGGTTCGAGACAAGTGGTTGGAAAGCAGTACTTC,CASSQDGSRQVVGKQYF
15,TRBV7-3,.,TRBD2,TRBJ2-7,TGTGCCAGCAGCCCCATAGGACTAGCGGGGGGCGAGCAGTACTTC,CASSPIGLAGGEQYF
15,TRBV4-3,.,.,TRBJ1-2,TGCGCCAGCAGCCAAGATAGCAGGGCTAACTATGGCTACACCTTC,CASSQDSRANYGYTF
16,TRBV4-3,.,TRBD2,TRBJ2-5,TGCGCCAGCAGCCAAGGGTTTAGCGGGGGTCAAGAGACCCAGTACTTC,CASSQGFSGGQETQYF
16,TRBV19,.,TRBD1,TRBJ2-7,TGTGCCAGTAGTATTATCCTGGGGCAGGGGGTCTACGAGCAGTACTTC,CASSIILGQGVYEQYF
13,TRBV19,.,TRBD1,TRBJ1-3,TGTGCCAGTTGGACAGGGGCTGGAAACACCATATATTTT,CASWTGAGNTIYF
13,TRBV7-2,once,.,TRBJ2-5,TGTGCCAGCAGCCCCCTGAGACAAGAGACCCAGTACTTC,CASSPLRQETQYF
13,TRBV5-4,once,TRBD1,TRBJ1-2,TGTGCCAGCAGCGGACAGGGGGCCCCTGGCTACACCTTC,CASSGQGAPGYTF
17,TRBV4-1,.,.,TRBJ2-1,TGCGCCAGCAGCCAAGATCCCCGCCCGAGCTCCTACAATGAGCAGTTCTTC,CASSQDPRPSSYNEQFF
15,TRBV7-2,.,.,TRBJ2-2,TGTGCCAGCAGCTTATCCGGCGGGAACACCGGGGAGCTGTTTTTT,CASSLSGGNTGELFF
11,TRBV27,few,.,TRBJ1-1,TGTGCCAGCAGTTTATCAGGGAGGGCTTTCTTT,CASSLSGRAFF
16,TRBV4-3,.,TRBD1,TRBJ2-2,TGCGCCAGCAGCCAAGATTTGGACAGGGTAAACGGGGAGCTGTTTTTT,CASSQDLDRVNGELFF
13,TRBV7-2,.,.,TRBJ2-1,TGTGCCAGCAGCTCCCTACGGACACAAGAGCAGTTCTTC,CASSSLRTQEQFF
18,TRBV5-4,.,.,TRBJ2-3,TGTGCCAGCAGCTTGCGACAGGGGAGGGGGTCTAGCACAGATACGCAGTATTTT,CASSLRQGRGSSTDTQYF
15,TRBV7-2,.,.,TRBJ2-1,TGTGCCAGCAGCTTAGTAGCCCTAGCTAGGAATGAGCAGTTCTTC,CASSLVALARNEQFF
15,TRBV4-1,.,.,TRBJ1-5,TGCGCCAGCAGCCTTGAGCCGGGTCCCCATCAGCCCCAGCATTTT,CASSLEPGPHQPQHF
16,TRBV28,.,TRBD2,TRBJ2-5,TGTGCCAGCAGTCGGCGGACTAGCGGGGGCCAAGAGACCCAGTACTTC,CASSRRTSGGQETQYF
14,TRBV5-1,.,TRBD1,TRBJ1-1,TGCGCCAGCAGCCAGGGACAGATGAACACTGAAGCTTTCTTT,CASSQGQMNTEAFF
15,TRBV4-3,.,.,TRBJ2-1,TGCGCCAGCAGCCAAGAAGGCGCCGTGGGGGCCGAGCAGTTCTTC,CASSQEGAVGAEQFF
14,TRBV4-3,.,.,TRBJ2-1,TGCGCCAGCAGCCAAGATGGGCCGGGGAGTGAGCAGTTCTTC,CASSQDGPGSEQFF
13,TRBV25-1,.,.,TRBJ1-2,TGTGCCAGCAGTGGGCACCGAGGGAACAGGGTACTCTTC,CASSGHRGNRVLF
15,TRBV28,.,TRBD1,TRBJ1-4,TGTGCCAGCAGTCCAACAGGGGGCTCTGGTGAAAAACTGTTTTTT,CASSPTGGSGEKLFF
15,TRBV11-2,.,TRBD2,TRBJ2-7,TGTGCCAGCAGCTTAGGGGGCGGGGGACCCTACGAGCAGTACTTC,CASSLGGGGPYEQYF
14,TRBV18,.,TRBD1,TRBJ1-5,TGTGCCAGCTCCGGACAGGGCGACAGTCAGCCCCAGCATTTT,CASSGQGDSQPQHF
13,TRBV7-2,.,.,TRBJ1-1,TGTGCCAGCAGTTTGACAGAAAGAGCTGAAGCTTTCTTT,CASSLTERAEAFF
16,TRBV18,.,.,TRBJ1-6,TGTGCCAGCTCACCACAGGAGGTTATAGGGAATTCACCCCTCCACTTT,CASSPQEVIGNSPLHF
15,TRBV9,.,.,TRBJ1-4,TGTGCCAGCAGCGTAGCTACGGGGGGCCGCGAAAAACTGTTTTTT,CASSVATGGREKLFF
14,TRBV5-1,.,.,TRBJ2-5,TGCGCCAGCAGCTTATCCGGGACAAAAGAGACCCAGTACTTC,CASSLSGTKETQYF
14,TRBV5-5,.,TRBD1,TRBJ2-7,TGTGCCAGCAGCCCCGGGACAGGCGGCTACGAGCAGTACTTC,CASSPGTGGYEQYF
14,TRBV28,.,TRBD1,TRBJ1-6,TGTGCCAGCAGTCCGGGACAGGCAAATTCACCCCTCCACTTT,CASSPGQANSPLHF